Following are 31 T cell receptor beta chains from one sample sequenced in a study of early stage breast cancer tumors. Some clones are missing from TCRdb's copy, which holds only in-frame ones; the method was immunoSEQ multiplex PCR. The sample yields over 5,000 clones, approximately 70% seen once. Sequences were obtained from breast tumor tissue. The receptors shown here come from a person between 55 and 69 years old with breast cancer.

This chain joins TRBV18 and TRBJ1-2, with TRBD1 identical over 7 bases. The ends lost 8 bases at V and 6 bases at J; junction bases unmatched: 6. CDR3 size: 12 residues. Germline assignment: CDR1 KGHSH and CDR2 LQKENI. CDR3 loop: CASRNRGDGYTF. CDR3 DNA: TGTGCCAGCCGAAACAGGGGCGATGGCTACACCTTC. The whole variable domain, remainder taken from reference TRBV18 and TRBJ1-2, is NAGVMQNPRHLVRRRGQEARLRCSPMKGHSHVYWYRQLPEEGLKFMVYLQKENIIDESGMPKERFSAEFPKEGPSILRIQQVVRGDSAAYFCASRNRGDGYTFGSGTRLTVV.

The CDR3 sequence: CASRQTSGGVNTGELFF. CDR3 nucleotides: TGTGCCAGCAGACAAACTAGCGGGGGAGTTAACACCGGGGAGCTGTTTTTT. The chain is built from TRBV7-9 and TRBJ2-2, with 11 nucleotides matching TRBD2. CDR1 is SEHNR, CDR2 FQNEAQ, per germline (reference sequence). CDR3 size: 17 residues. Unmatched junction bases numbered 8, after V lost 6 bases and J lost 2 bases.

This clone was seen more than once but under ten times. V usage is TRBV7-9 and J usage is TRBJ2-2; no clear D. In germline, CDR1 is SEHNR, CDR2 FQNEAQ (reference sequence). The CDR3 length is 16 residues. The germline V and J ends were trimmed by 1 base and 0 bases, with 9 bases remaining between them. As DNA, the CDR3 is TGTGCCAGCAGCTTAGTGGTCGGAGCGAACACCGGGGAGCTGTTTTTT. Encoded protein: CASSLVVGANTGELFF.

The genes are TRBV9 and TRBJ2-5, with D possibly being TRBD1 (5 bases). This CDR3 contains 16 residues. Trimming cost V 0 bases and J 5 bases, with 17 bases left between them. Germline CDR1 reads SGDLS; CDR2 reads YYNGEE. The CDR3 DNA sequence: TGTGCCAGCAGCGTAGCTGCAGGGTACGTGCGGGAGACCCAGTACTTC. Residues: CASSVAAGYVRETQYF.

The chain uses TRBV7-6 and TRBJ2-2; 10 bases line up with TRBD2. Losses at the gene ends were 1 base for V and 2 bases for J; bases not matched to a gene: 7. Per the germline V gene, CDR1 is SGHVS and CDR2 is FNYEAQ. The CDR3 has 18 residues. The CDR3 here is CASSLGPSGGANTGELFF. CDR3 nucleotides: TGTGCCAGCAGCTTAGGGCCCAGCGGGGGGGCTAACACCGGGGAGCTGTTTTTT.

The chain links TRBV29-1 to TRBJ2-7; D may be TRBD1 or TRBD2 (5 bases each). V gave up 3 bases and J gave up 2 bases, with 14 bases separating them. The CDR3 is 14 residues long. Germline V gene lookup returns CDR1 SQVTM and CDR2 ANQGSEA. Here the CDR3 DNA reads TGCAGCGTTGAGCCCCCAGGGAGCCCCTACGAGCAGTACTTC. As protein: CSVEPPGSPYEQYF.

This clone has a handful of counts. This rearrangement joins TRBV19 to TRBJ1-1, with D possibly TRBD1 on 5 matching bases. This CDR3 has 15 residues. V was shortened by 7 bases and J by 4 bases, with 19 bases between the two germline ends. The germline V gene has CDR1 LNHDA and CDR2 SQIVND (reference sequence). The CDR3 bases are TGTGCCAGTACATTACGAGGGGCGAATCCCACTGAAGCTTTCTTT. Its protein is CASTLRGANPTEAFF.

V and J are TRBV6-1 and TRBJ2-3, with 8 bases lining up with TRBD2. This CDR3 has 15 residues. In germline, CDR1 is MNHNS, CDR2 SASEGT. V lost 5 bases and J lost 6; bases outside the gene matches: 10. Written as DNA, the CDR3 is TGTGCCAGCAGTAGGGTAGCGGGGCCCCGGGATACGCAGTATTTT. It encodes CASSRVAGPRDTQYF.

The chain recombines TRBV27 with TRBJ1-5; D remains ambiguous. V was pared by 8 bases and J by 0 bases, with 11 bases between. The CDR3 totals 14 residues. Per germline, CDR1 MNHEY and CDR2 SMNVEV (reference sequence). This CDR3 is CASSPTDSNQPQHF. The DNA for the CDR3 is TGTGCCAGCTCCCCGACGGATAGCAATCAGCCCCAGCATTTT.

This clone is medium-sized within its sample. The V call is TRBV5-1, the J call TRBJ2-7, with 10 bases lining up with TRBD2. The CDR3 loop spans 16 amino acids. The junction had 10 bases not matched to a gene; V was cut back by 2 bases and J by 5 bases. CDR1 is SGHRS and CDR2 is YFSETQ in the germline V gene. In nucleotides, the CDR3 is TGCGCCAGCAGCTTACCGGCTAGCGGGAGCTTCAACGAGCAGTACTTC. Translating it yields CASSLPASGSFNEQYF.

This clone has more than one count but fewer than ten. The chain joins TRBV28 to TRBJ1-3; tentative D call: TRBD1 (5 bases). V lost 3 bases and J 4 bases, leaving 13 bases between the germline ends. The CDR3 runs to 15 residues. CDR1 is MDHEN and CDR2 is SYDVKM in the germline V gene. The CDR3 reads CASSFQAGYGNTIYF. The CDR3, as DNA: TGTGCCAGCAGTTTCCAGGCAGGGTACGGAAACACCATATATTTT.

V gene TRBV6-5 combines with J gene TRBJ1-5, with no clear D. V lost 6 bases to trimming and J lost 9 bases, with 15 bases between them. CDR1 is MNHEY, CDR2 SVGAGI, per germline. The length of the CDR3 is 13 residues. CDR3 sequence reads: CASRRSISGPQHF. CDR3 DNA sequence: TGTGCCAGCAGGAGGTCTATCTCAGGGCCCCAGCATTTT.

Written as DNA, the CDR3 is TGTGCCAGCAGCCAAAGTAGTTGGGGGGGTTTAGGCGAGCAGTACTTC. Its translation is CASSQSSWGGLGEQYF. The chain uses TRBV28 and TRBJ2-7; 7 bases are shared with TRBD2. Germline-derived CDR1 and CDR2 are MDHEN and SYDVKM. V lost 6 bases, J lost 6 bases, and 17 bases stayed unmatched. The CDR3 length is 16 residues.

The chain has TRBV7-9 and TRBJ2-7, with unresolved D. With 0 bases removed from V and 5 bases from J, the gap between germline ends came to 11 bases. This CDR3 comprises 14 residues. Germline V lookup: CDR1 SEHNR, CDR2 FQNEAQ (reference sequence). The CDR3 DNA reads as TGTGCCAGCAGCTTAGCGTTTCGGTCCCACGAGCAGTACTTC. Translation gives CASSLAFRSHEQYF.

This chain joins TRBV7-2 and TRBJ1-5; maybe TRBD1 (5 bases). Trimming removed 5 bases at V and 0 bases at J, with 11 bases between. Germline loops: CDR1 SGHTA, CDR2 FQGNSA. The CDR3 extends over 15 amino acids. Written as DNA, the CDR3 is TGTGCCAGCAGCCCCGGGGGGGGTAGCAATCAGCCCCAGCATTTT. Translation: CASSPGGGSNQPQHF.

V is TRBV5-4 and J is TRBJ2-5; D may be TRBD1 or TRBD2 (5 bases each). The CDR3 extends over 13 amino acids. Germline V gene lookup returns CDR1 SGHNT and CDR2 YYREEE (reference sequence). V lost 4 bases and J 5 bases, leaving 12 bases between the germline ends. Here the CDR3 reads CASSRDRSETQYF. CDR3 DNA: TGTGCCAGCAGCCGGGACCGGTCGGAGACCCAGTACTTC.

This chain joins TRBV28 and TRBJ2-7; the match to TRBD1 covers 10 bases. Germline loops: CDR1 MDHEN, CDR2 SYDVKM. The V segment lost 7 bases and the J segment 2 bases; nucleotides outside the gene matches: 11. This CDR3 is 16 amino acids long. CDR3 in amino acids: CASTRGGGQGPYEQYF. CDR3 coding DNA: TGTGCCAGCACCCGTGGGGGGGGACAGGGGCCCTACGAGCAGTACTTC.

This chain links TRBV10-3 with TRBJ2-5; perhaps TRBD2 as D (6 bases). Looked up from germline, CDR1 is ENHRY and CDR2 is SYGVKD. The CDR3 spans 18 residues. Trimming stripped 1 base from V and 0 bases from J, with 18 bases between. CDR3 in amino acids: CAISEFSLAAGYQETQYF. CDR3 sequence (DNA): TGTGCCATCAGTGAGTTCTCCCTGGCTGCGGGGTACCAAGAGACCCAGTACTTC.

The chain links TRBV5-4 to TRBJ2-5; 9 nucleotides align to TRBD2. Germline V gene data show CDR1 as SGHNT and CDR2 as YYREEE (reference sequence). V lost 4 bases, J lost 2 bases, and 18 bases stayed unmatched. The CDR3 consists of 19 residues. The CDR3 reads CASSLRDFGRGRDQETQYF. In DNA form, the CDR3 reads TGTGCCAGCAGCCTGCGGGACTTTGGGCGCGGGAGGGATCAAGAGACCCAGTACTTC.

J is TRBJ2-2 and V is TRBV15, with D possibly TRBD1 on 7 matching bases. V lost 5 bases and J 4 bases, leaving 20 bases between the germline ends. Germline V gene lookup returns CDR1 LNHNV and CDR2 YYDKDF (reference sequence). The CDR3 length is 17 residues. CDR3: CATSRRREGGRTGELFF. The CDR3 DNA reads TGTGCCACCAGCCGACGGCGGGAAGGGGGCCGCACCGGGGAGCTGTTTTTT.

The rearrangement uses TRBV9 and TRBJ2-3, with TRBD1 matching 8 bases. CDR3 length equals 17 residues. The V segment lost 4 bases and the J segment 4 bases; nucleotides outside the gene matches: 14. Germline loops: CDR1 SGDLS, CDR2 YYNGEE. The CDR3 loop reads CASSLPQGAGSADTQYF. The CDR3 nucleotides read TGTGCCAGCAGCCTACCCCAGGGGGCAGGGTCTGCAGATACGCAGTATTTT.

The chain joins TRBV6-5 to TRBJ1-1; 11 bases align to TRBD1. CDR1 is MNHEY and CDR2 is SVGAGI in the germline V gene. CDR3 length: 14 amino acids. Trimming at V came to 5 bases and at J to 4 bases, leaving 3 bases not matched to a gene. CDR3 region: CASSDGTGGTEAFF. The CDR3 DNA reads TGTGCCAGCAGTGACGGGACAGGGGGCACTGAAGCTTTCTTT.

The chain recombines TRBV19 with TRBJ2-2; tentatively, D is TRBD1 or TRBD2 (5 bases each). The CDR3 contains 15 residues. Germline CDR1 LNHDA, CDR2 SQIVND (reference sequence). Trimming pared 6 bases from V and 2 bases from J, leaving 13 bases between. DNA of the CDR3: TGTGCCAGTAGCAAGGGACGGACAAACACCGGGGAGCTGTTTTTT. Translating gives CASSKGRTNTGELFF.

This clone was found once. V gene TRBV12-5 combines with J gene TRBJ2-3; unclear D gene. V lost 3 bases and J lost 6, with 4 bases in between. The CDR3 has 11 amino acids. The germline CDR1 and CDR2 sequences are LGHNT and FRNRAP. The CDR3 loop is CASGFRDTQYF. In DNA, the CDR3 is TGTGCTAGTGGTTTCAGGGATACGCAGTATTTT.

CDR3 in amino acids: CASSWTTPANTGELFF. In DNA form, the CDR3 reads TGTGCCAGCAGCTGGACTACCCCAGCGAACACCGGGGAGCTGTTTTTT. The chain uses TRBV5-4 and TRBJ2-2; TRBD2 is a possible D gene (6 bases). The CDR3 sequence is 16 residues long. Germline-derived CDR1 and CDR2 are SGHNT and YYREEE (reference sequence). With 3 bases removed from V and 0 bases from J, the gap between germline ends came to 12 bases.

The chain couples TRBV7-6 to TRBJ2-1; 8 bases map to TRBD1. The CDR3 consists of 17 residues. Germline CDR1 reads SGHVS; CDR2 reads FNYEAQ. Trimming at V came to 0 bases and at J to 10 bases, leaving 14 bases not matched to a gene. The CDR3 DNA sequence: TGTGCCAGCAGCTTAGCTTGGGGACAGGAGACCTTAGGCGAGCAGTTCTTC. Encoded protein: CASSLAWGQETLGEQFF.

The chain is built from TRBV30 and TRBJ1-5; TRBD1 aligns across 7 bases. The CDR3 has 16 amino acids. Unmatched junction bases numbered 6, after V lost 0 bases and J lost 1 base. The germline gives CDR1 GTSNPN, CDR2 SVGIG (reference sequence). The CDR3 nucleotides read TGTGCCTGGAGTGTACAGGGGAAGGGAAGCAATCAGCCCCAGCATTTT. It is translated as CAWSVQGKGSNQPQHF.

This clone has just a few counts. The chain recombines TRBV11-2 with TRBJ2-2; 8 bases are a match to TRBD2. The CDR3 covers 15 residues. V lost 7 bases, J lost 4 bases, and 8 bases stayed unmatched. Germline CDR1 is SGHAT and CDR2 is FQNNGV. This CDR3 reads CASKTGGVFTGELFF. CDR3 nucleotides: TGTGCCAGCAAAACGGGGGGGGTCTTCACCGGGGAGCTGTTTTTT.

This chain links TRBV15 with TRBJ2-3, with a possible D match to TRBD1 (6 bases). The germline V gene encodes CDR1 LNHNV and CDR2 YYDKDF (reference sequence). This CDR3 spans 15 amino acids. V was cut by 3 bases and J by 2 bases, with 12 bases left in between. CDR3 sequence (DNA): TGTGCCACCAGCAGGATGACAGGCAACACAGATACGCAGTATTTT. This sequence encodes CATSRMTGNTDTQYF.

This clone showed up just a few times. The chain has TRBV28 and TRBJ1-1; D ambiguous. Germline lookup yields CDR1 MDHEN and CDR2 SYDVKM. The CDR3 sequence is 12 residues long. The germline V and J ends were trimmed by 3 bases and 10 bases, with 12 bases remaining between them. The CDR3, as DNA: TGTGCCAGCAGTTTGAGGGCGGGTGGAGCTTTCTTT. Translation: CASSLRAGGAFF.

The CDR3 loop reads CASSLIQGAEETQYF. The DNA of the CDR3 is TGTGCCAGCAGTTTAATCCAGGGGGCTGAGGAGACCCAGTACTTC. The rearrangement uses TRBV28 and TRBJ2-5; 8 bases fit TRBD1. This CDR3 comprises 15 residues. In germline, CDR1 is MDHEN, CDR2 SYDVKM. V trimming: 2 bases; J trimming: 5 bases; junction bases outside the gene matches: 7.